Below are 5 T cell receptor beta chains sequenced from a single sample in a study of blood T cells in healthy people across ages. With a J-beta primer mix and a sample-barcoded 5' primer, a second PCR ran about 7 to 12 cycles. In TCRdb, the 5' RACE reads were re-called with MiXCR into one record per CDR3 protein. This table holds approximately 800,000 distinct CDR3 sequences, about 55% found once. Sequences were obtained from blood. These receptors all come from an older man in good health.

Only a few counts were recorded for this clonotype. The chain combines TRBV20-1 with TRBJ2-7; D not resolved. This CDR3 spans 13 amino acids. Germline values: CDR1 DFQATT, CDR2 SNEGSKA (reference sequence). With 1 base removed from V and 0 bases from J, the gap between germline ends came to 7 bases. The CDR3 protein is CSARAALSYEQYF. The CDR3, as DNA: TGCAGTGCTAGAGCGGCACTCTCCTACGAGCAGTACTTC.

This chain connects TRBV20-1 to TRBJ2-3; tentative D call: TRBD2 (7 bases). The CDR3 covers 14 residues. CDR1 DFQATT and CDR2 SNEGSKA come from the germline V gene (reference sequence). Trimming removed 5 bases from V and 3 bases from J, with 15 bases in between. CDR3 bases: TGCAGTGCTCAAGGGGGGGAGGGAACAGATACGCAGTATTTT. Amino acids: CSAQGGEGTDTQYF.

The genes are TRBV27 and TRBJ2-3, with TRBD2 matching over 7 bases. This CDR3 is built from 17 residues. V was pared by 5 bases and J by 0 bases, with 11 bases of the junction left unmatched. Germline V gene lookup returns CDR1 MNHEY and CDR2 SMNVEV (reference sequence). CDR3 DNA: TGTGCCAGCAGTCCAAGGACTAGGGGTGGGAGCACAGATACGCAGTATTTT. Its translation is CASSPRTRGGSTDTQYF.

The CDR3 reads CASSPTGLGLYEQYF. CDR3 nucleotide sequence: TGTGCCAGCAGTCCCACTGGTTTGGGGCTCTACGAGCAGTACTTC. This chain joins TRBV28 and TRBJ2-4, with D maybe TRBD1 (5 bases). The J call is in doubt because the DNA end fits TRBJ2-7 better. Germline CDR1 is MDHEN and CDR2 is SYDVKM. The CDR3 is made up of 15 amino acids.

This sequence joins TRBV3-1 and TRBJ2-4; D is undetermined. Trimming left V 1 base short and J 6 bases short, with 13 bases between. The CDR3 covers 15 residues. Germline V CDR1 and CDR2: LGHDT, YNNKEL (reference sequence). DNA of the CDR3: TGTGCCAGCAGCCAAGGCGGCTCCGGCGGAAACATTCAGTACTTC. Amino acids: CASSQGGSGGNIQYF.